This T cell receptor (beta chain) was found in a study of blood T cells in healthy people across ages (dated by TCRdb to 2015 to 2017). Some background on the complete study: In model experiments, roughly one uniquely barcoded TCR beta cDNA molecule per two T cells was captured by template switching. Donors of different ages were randomly distributed across sequencing lanes to avoid experimental bias. The study measured age-related changes in TCR beta repertoire diversity using deep sequencing normalized with unique cDNA molecular identifiers. The donors were divided into four age groups: young (average around 15 years), middle-aged (about 39), aged (around 67) and long-lived (roughly 82). Using the same blood draw, the study looked at two additional independent replicas of 1 million unique cDNA reads for two donors, one aged 18 to 30 and the other aged 80 or older. The investigation overall reported the following: Observed TCR beta diversity per million T cells fell roughly linearly with age, and a significant reduction was already apparent by age about 36. The percentage of naive T cells measured by flow cytometry correlated strongly with observed TCR beta diversity. The CMV infection status of donors was not known, potentially confounding age-related changes in expanded clonotypes. Estimates of total diversity based on one million sequenced T cells were considered lower bounds and underestimates. Compared with the aged group, the long-lived group had more naive CD4+ T cells, fewer expanded clones and increased TCR diversity, suggesting age selection. Bulk unsorted PBMC profiling prevented conclusive comparison of naive and antigen-experienced compartments.

Donors were a few dozen systemically healthy Caucasian individuals from Russia aged roughly 6 to 95 years. Roughly 11 milliliters of peripheral blood were drawn from each donor into EDTA-treated Vacutainer tubes. Ficoll-Paque density-gradient centrifugation was used to isolate PBMCs, with at least 6.5 million per sample. Trizol reagent was used to extract total RNA from the PBMCs, yielding at least 6 micrograms per sample. Naive CD45RAhigh/CD27high T cell percentages were measured by flow cytometry on a PBMC aliquot from every donor. Libraries were made using 5' RACE. Sequencing took place on an Illumina HiSeq 2500. The second PCR ran for roughly 6 to 11 cycles and used a J-beta primer mix along with a sample-barcoded 5' primer. A unique molecular identifier was introduced onto each TCR beta cDNA molecule by a template-switch 5' adaptor carrying 12 random nucleotides. Each sample yielded at least 2.5 million CDR3-containing paired-end reads. The Mint cDNA synthesis kit, primed by a TRBC-specific oligonucleotide, was used to synthesize first-strand cDNA from all RNA. Following uracil-DNA glycosylase treatment, all cDNA underwent a first 18-cycle PCR with the universal primers M1SS and BC2_uni_R. The study's processing was this. For normalization, 1 million high-quality reads, each with a distinct molecular identifier, were randomly selected from each sample. Instead of being binned into consensus sequences, reads with shared molecular identifiers were discarded. MiTCR, set to a Q25 quality threshold and the strictest error-elimination algorithm, was used for CDR3 identification, clonotype clustering and error correction. Lower-bound total TCR beta diversity was estimated with a nonparametric unseen species model using Euler transformation. The public reads were reprocessed in TCRdb via fastp at Q25 and MiXCR, keeping in-frame beta chains. Rows are unified per CDR3 protein, each entry keeping the most common DNA and genes. The V and J calls and clone size are TCRdb's, not the authors'. The sample table contains around 790,000 distinct CDR3 sequences; only one count was recorded for about 42% of them. The ten largest clones represent about 19% of the sample.

Its CDR3 holds 13 amino acids, cysteine through phenylalanine. The read is trimmed to its CDR3 DNA, 39 bases read in frame from base 1. Regarding this clonotype: It has no known antigen specificity. Compared with germline, one end of the junction differs, possibly owing to a read error.

In this chain, TRBV12-3 or TRBV12-4 is recombined with TRBJ2-5; the D call is possibly TRBD1 or TRBD2, each sharing 5 bases. This receptor was identified in a man between 60 and 70 years old in good health. Sequencing input: blood. The CDR3 region has the sequence CASSGGEGETQYF. The sequenced DNA is TGTGCTAGCAGTGGGGGAGAGGGTGAGACCCAGTACTTC.